Below, one T cell receptor (beta chain) is given with its context. Single viable CD3+CD4+CD8-CD45RO+ cells were sorted as the memory CD4+ T cells. Donors' CMV status reflects serum IgG against pp150, pp28, p38, p52. Sequencing used immunoSEQ multiplex PCR; TCRdb keeps in-frame clones, though not all of them. The sample contains around 25,000 clones, over 70% of which appear only once. Germline V CDR1 and CDR2: LNHDA, SQIVND (reference sequence). CDR3 length: 13 residues. Trimming left V 3 bases short and J 4 bases short, with 9 bases between. The data were obtained in a study of memory CD4+ T cells and cytomegalovirus serostatus. About the study: Of the healthy Belgian adults, fewer than 10 were CMV seropositive and 20 to 30 seronegative.

The receptor comes from an adult in good health and CMV-seronegative. The specimen sequenced was memory CD4+ T cells from blood. The chain combines TRBV19 with TRBJ1-2; no firm D call. The CDR3 DNA sequence: TGTGCCAGTAGTATGTCGGGCACCTATGGCTACACCTTC. Translated, it gives CASSMSGTYGYTF.